The 22 T cell receptor beta chains below all came from one sample that was sequenced in a study of monozygotic twins with inflammatory bowel disease. From the 5' RACE reads, TCRdb lists one entry per CDR3 protein and no DNA. The listing records some 150,000 distinct CDR3 sequences. The sample taken for sequencing was blood. Receptors originate from a human donor with ulcerative colitis or Crohn's disease, or a healthy co-twin of an affected twin (not recorded which).

The chain combines TRBV4-2 with TRBJ2-7; there is no DNA to check the TCRdb D call of TRBD1. CDR1 and CDR2 (germline): LGHNA, YNFKEQ. This CDR3 has 13 amino acids. CDR3 protein: CASSPGGAGEQYF.

The chain joins TRBV5-6 to TRBJ2-3; TCRdb's D gene call, TRBD2, goes unchecked for lack of DNA. CDR3 length: 18 amino acids. Germline V gives CDR1 SGHDT, CDR2 YYEEEE. The CDR3 here is CASSSRLAGGLGRDTQYF.

The chain uses TRBV27 and TRBJ2-1; TCRdb lists TRBD2, though no DNA is available to test this call. Germline V gene lookup returns CDR1 MNHEY and CDR2 SMNVEV (reference sequence). The CDR3 consists of 15 residues. CDR3 protein: CASSFNRLAGGEQFF.

The CDR3: CSAIIGDRINNEQFF. The gene calls are TRBV20-1 and TRBJ2-1; TCRdb proposes TRBD1, but this gene call is untestable without DNA. Germline V gene lookup returns CDR1 DFQATT and CDR2 SNEGSKA (reference sequence). This CDR3 is 15 amino acids long.

This CDR3 is CASRGIGTQYF. The rearrangement uses TRBV5-1 and TRBJ2-3; lacking DNA, the TRBD1 call made by TCRdb goes unchecked. The CDR3 runs 11 residues. CDR1 and CDR2 (germline): SGHRS, YFSETQ.

The V and J genes are TRBV5-1 and TRBJ2-5; TCRdb lists TRBD1, though no DNA is available to test this call. The germline CDR1 and CDR2 sequences are SGHRS and YFSETQ. The CDR3 has 13 amino acids. This CDR3 reads CASSWTGGETQYF.

The chain recombines TRBV4-3 with TRBJ2-2; the D gene TCRdb calls, TRBD2, cannot be checked with no DNA. CDR3 length: 16 residues. The germline CDR1 and CDR2 sequences are LGHNA and YSLEER. The CDR3 reads CASSHPSGRTTGELFF.

CDR3 sequence reads: CASSYSGTGYNEQFF. V and J are TRBV6-5 and TRBJ2-1; TCRdb indicates TRBD1, and absent DNA this call remains unverified. CDR3 length equals 15 residues. Germline CDR1 MNHEY, CDR2 SVGAGI.

The chain couples TRBV5-5 to TRBJ1-1; TCRdb selects TRBD1, and the lack of DNA leaves this call unchecked. This CDR3 has 17 residues. In germline, CDR1 is SGHKS, CDR2 YYEKEE (reference sequence). The CDR3 loop reads CASSTRGRGDGNTEAFF.

The chain employs TRBV5-8 and TRBJ2-3; without DNA, the TCRdb call of TRBD1 cannot be checked. The length of the CDR3 is 18 residues. Germline V gene sequence: CDR1 SGHTS, CDR2 YDEGEE. The CDR3 loop reads CASSLGFGTGPGSDTQYF. The full variable domain, rest sourced from reference TRBV5-8 and TRBJ2-3, is EAGVTQSPTHLIKTRGQQATLRCSPISGHTSVYWYQQALGLGLQFLLWYDEGEERNRGNFPPRFSGRQFPNYSSELNVNALELEDSALYLCASSLGFGTGPGSDTQYFGPGTRLTVL.

This rearrangement joins TRBV28 to TRBJ1-5; checking the TCRdb D call of TRBD1 is not possible without DNA. The CDR3 consists of 15 residues. Germline V CDR1 and CDR2: MDHEN, SYDVKM. The CDR3: CASSYAHSSNQPQHF.

The CDR3 protein is CSGDSPEANFF. The chain has TRBV29-1 and TRBJ1-1. Per the germline V gene, CDR1 is SQVTM and CDR2 is ANQGSEA. CDR3 size: 11 residues. Supplemented by reference TRBV29-1 and TRBJ1-1, the full variable domain reads SAVISQKPSRDICQRGTSLTIQCQVDSQVTMMFWYRQQPGQSLTLIATANQGSEATYESGFVIDKFPISRPNLTFSTLTVSNMSPEDSSIYLCSGDSPEANFFGQGTRLTVV.

The gene calls are TRBV6-1 and TRBJ2-3; TCRdb's assignment of TRBD2 cannot be checked, as there is no DNA. The CDR3 is made up of 15 amino acids. Germline V lookup: CDR1 MNHNS, CDR2 SASEGT. This CDR3 is CASSPPDSKVDTQYF.

V gene TRBV6-1 combines with J gene TRBJ2-1; the D gene TCRdb calls, TRBD2, cannot be checked with no DNA. This CDR3 is built from 15 residues. Germline CDR1 is MNHNS and CDR2 is SASEGT. This CDR3 is CASRQGLAGVWEQFF.

The genes are TRBV12-3 or TRBV12-4 and TRBJ2-2. This CDR3 has 12 residues. CDR3 sequence reads: CAIKGTGGELFF.

J is TRBJ1-5 and V is TRBV5-1. The CDR3 consists of 15 residues. Germline CDR1 is SGHRS and CDR2 is YFSETQ. The CDR3 loop reads CASSLEGRAHQPQHF.

The rearrangement links TRBV3-1 to TRBJ1-2. CDR3 size: 16 residues. Looked up from germline, CDR1 is LGHDT and CDR2 is YNNKEL (reference sequence). CDR3 protein: CASSPGTRPSNYGYTF.

The chain employs TRBV7-9 and TRBJ2-5; the TCRdb D gene call, TRBD2, has no DNA to confirm it. This CDR3 contains 14 residues. Germline V gene sequence: CDR1 SEHNR, CDR2 FQNEAQ (reference sequence). The CDR3: CASREASGIQTQYF.

CDR3 residues: CASSLTLLGRSGELFF. The genes are TRBV5-5 and TRBJ2-2. The CDR3 consists of 16 residues. The germline V gene encodes CDR1 SGHKS and CDR2 YYEKEE (reference sequence).

The chain has TRBV7-6 and TRBJ2-2; TCRdb gives TRBD2 as the D gene, but with no DNA this cannot be confirmed. Germline V gives CDR1 SGHVS, CDR2 FNYEAQ. The CDR3 consists of 15 residues. The CDR3 sequence is CASSQAAGGPGELFF.

V usage is TRBV6-2 or TRBV6-3 and J usage is TRBJ2-3. This CDR3 spans 14 amino acids. Germline V lookup: CDR1 MNHEY, CDR2 SVGEGT. CDR3 residues: CASSYPDVTDMQYF.

The chain couples TRBV4-3 to TRBJ2-6; TCRdb proposes TRBD2, but this gene call is untestable without DNA. This CDR3 is 18 amino acids long. Germline V gives CDR1 LGHNA, CDR2 YSLEER. CDR3 region: CASSQEGGLAAGANVLTF.